This entry lists 9 T cell receptor beta chains sequenced from one sample in a study of blood T cell repertoires in COVID-19. Generated by immunoSEQ multiplex PCR, the TCRdb table keeps only in-frame clones and is missing some. The sample comprises 75,000 to 95,000 clones, 85% to 95% of which are singletons, and around 1.6% rests with the top ten. The sample was peripheral blood. The receptor source for this set is a man in his sixties with acute or convalescent COVID-19.

This chain uses TRBV7-9 with TRBJ1-1; TRBD1 is a possible D gene (6 bases). This CDR3 has 15 residues. Germline V gene sequence: CDR1 SEHNR, CDR2 FQNEAQ (reference sequence). The V end was cut by 0 bases, the J end by 1 base, with 9 bases between. The CDR3 spells CASSLAQGSNTEAFF. In DNA, the CDR3 is TGTGCCAGCAGCTTAGCGCAGGGGTCGAACACTGAAGCTTTCTTT.

The chain couples TRBV5-8 to TRBJ1-2; D not resolved. Germline V gives CDR1 SGHTS, CDR2 YDEGEE. V was trimmed by 3 bases and J by 4 bases, leaving 13 bases between them. The CDR3 has 14 residues. CDR3 in DNA: TGTGCCAGCAGCTCCTTCGACGGACTCTATGGCTACACCTTC. This codes for CASSSFDGLYGYTF.

The chain uses TRBV18 and TRBJ1-1; TRBD1 matches at 10 bases. The CDR3 sequence is 13 residues long. V lost 3 bases and J lost 7; bases outside the gene matches: 2. Germline lookup yields CDR1 KGHSH and CDR2 LQKENI. For the CDR3, the DNA is TGTGCCAGCTCACCGGGACAGGGGATTGAAGCTTTCTTT. It codes for CASSPGQGIEAFF.

The chain is built from TRBV7-9 and TRBJ2-2; perhaps TRBD2 as D (7 bases). Germline lookup yields CDR1 SEHNR and CDR2 FQNEAQ (reference sequence). V dropped 3 bases and J dropped 5 bases, with 19 bases sitting between them. This CDR3 comprises 17 residues. CDR3 sequence (DNA): TGTGCCAGCAGCTTCGACGGGGTTAGGGGGGGGACCGGGGAGCTGTTTTTT. Translated, it gives CASSFDGVRGGTGELFF.

The chain has TRBV9 and TRBJ2-7; possibly TRBD2 for D (6 bases). This CDR3 is built from 19 residues. The germline CDR1 and CDR2 sequences are SGDLS and YYNGEE. The V gene lost 1 base and the J gene lost 3 bases, with 26 bases spanning the gap. The CDR3 here is CASSVSETFGRGGGYEQYF. For the CDR3, the DNA is TGTGCCAGCAGCGTATCAGAAACTTTCGGGCGGGGAGGAGGCTACGAGCAGTACTTC.

This clone appeared a few times. The gene calls are TRBV7-2 and TRBJ2-7; tentatively, D is TRBD1 (6 bases). Germline V gene data show CDR1 as SGHTA and CDR2 as FQGNSA. The CDR3 contains 15 residues. The V and J ends lost 2 bases and 7 bases respectively, with 18 bases between them. CDR3 protein: CASSLSTGLGGEQYF. DNA for the CDR3: TGTGCCAGCAGCTTATCGACTGGCCTAGGGGGTGAGCAGTACTTC.

This clone was observed once. The chain has TRBV19 and TRBJ1-4; D uncertain. V lost 7 bases and J 4 bases, leaving 16 bases between the germline ends. Per germline, CDR1 LNHDA and CDR2 SQIVND (reference sequence). The CDR3 spans 15 residues. CDR3 sequence: CASKTAGRFNEKLFF. In DNA form, the CDR3 reads TGTGCCAGTAAGACGGCCGGGAGGTTTAATGAAAAACTGTTTTTT.

This chain joins TRBV23-1 and TRBJ1-4; D is unresolved. TRBV23-1 is placed among ORFs of uncertain function. V lost 0 bases and J lost 0, with 20 bases in between. CDR3 length: 20 amino acids. For the CDR3, the DNA is TGCGCCAGCAGTCAATCGCACCCCTCGGTAGTCCATACAACTAATGAAAAACTGTTTTTT. This translates into CASSQSHPSVVHTTNEKLFF.

The chain joins TRBV3-1 (or the pseudogene TRBV3-2) to TRBJ1-1, with D possibly TRBD1 on 5 matching bases. V lost 4 bases and J lost 0, with 18 bases in between. The germline V gene has CDR1 LGHDT and CDR2 YNNKEL (reference sequence). The CDR3 spans 17 residues. Here the CDR3 DNA reads TGTGCCAGCAGCCCCCACCGCAGGGAGGGGATGAACACTGAAGCTTTCTTT. It encodes CASSPHRREGMNTEAFF.